The sequence of this T cell receptor (beta chain) was determined in a study of response to subunit inactivated influenza vaccine. Findings of the study overall: Authors suggested that a seasonal influenza vaccination recruits few new T cells each time.

This clonotype was observed a few times. Its antigen is still unknown. TCRdb reprocessed the RT-PCR reads via MiXCR and lists one record per CDR3 protein. The sample shows around 580,000 distinct CDR3 sequences, about 10% of them seen only once. Between the trimmed V and J ends, which lost 5 bases and 0 bases, there was a span of 14 bases. Germline V gives CDR1 SEHNR, CDR2 FQNEAQ (reference sequence). The CDR3 totals 16 residues. Material: PBMCs from blood, obtained on the day of vaccination. The source of this sequence is a middle-aged man who received an inactivated influenza vaccine. The chain couples TRBV7-9 to TRBJ2-1; tentative D call: TRBD1 (5 bases). CDR3 protein: CASSPPGSPSYNEQFF. In DNA form, the CDR3 reads TGTGCCAGCAGCCCCCCAGGGTCACCCTCCTACAATGAGCAGTTCTTC. The whole variable domain, remainder taken from reference TRBV7-9 and TRBJ2-1, is DTGVSQNPRHKITKRGQNVTFRCDPISEHNRLYWYRQTLGQGPEFLTYFQNEAQLEKSRLLSDRFSAERPKGSFSTLEIQRTEQGDSAMYLCASSPPGSPSYNEQFFGPGTRLTVL.